This T cell receptor beta chain was sequenced during a study of technical replicates of blood from several donors. Measured with immunoSEQ multiplex PCR; TCRdb has only the in-frame clones, and not every one. The profile covers 75,000 to 95,000 clones, with roughly 90% appearing a single time and roughly 0.38% taken by the ten largest. Trimming at V came to 3 bases and at J to 10 bases, leaving 2 bases not matched to a gene. Germline V gene sequence: CDR1 MDHEN, CDR2 SYDVKM. The CDR3 runs 13 residues. This TCR came from a human donor in good health. The sample comprised T cells isolated from PBMCs. The V and J genes are TRBV28 and TRBJ2-1; the match to TRBD2 covers 11 bases. This CDR3 is CASSFRLAGEQFF. The DNA of the CDR3 is TGTGCCAGCAGTTTCCGACTAGCGGGAGAGCAGTTCTTC.